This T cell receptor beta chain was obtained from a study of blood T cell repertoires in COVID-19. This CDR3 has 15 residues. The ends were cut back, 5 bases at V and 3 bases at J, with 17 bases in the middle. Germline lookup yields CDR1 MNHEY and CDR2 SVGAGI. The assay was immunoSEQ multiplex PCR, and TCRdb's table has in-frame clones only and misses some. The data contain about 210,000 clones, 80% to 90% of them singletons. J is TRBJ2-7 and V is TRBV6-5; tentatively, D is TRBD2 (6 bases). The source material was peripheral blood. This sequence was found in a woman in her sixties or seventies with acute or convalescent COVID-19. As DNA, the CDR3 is TGTGCCAGCAGTCCGCTAGCGAATGATATCTACGAGCAGTACTTC. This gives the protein CASSPLANDIYEQYF.